Each of the 10 T cell receptor beta chains below was sequenced from the same sample in a study of shared clonotypes between healthy human individuals. Terminally differentiated effector memory CD45RA+ cells were excluded by CCR7 positive selection of CD45RO-negative cells. TCRdb's copy holds only in-frame clones and misses some; the assay was immunoSEQ multiplex PCR. The sample contains some 2.1 million clones, approximately 95% of which appear only once. Material for sequencing was naive CD8+ T cells sorted from blood. Source of these receptors: a man aged 18 to 29 in good health.

A remark on this clone: Other DNA sequences in this specimen translate into the identical CDR3. This sequence joins TRBV5-4 and TRBJ2-7; D is unresolved. Per germline, CDR1 SGHNT and CDR2 YYREEE (reference sequence). Trimming shortened V by 0 bases and J by 2 bases, and 6 bases separated the two germline ends. The CDR3 extends over 13 amino acids. CDR3 sequence: CASSLEVTYEQYF. The CDR3 coding sequence is TGTGCCAGCAGCTTGGAGGTTACCTACGAGCAGTACTTC. Full variable domain (remainder filled in from reference TRBV5-4 and TRBJ2-7): ETGVTQSPTHLIKTRGQQVTLRCSSQSGHNTVSWYQQALGQGPQFIFQYYREEENGRGNFPPRFSGLQFPNYSSELNVNALELDDSALYLCASSLEVTYEQYFGPGTRLTVT.

The rearrangement joins TRBV30 to TRBJ2-1, with 10 bases fitting TRBD2. Germline V gene data show CDR1 as GTSNPN and CDR2 as SVGIG (reference sequence). J lost 7 bases, V lost 3 bases, and 6 bases had no gene match. The CDR3 is 14 residues long. CDR3 residues: CAWREAGGGNEQFF. The CDR3 nucleotides read TGTGCCTGGAGGGAAGCGGGAGGGGGGAATGAGCAGTTCTTC.

This chain uses TRBV19 with TRBJ2-7; TRBD2 agrees at 9 bases. V gave up 4 bases and J gave up 2 bases; unmatched junction bases: 3. The CDR3 contains 14 residues. Germline lookup yields CDR1 LNHDA and CDR2 SQIVND (reference sequence). CDR3 sequence reads: CASSTGLAPYEQYF. Here the CDR3 DNA reads TGTGCCAGTAGTACGGGACTAGCTCCCTACGAGCAGTACTTC.

The chain is built from TRBV13 and TRBJ1-2; D is possibly TRBD1 (6 bases). V was clipped by 2 bases and J by 1 base, with 8 bases between them. The germline gives CDR1 PRHDT, CDR2 FYEKMQ (reference sequence). The CDR3 loop spans 14 amino acids. The CDR3 DNA follows: TGTGCCAGCAGCTTAAGGACAGTTAACTATGGCTACACCTTC. Its protein product is CASSLRTVNYGYTF.

The chain combines TRBV2 with TRBJ2-7; 9 nucleotides match TRBD1. The CDR3 consists of 14 residues. The V gene end was trimmed by 7 bases and the J gene end by 4 bases; junction bases not matched to a gene: 8. Germline V lookup: CDR1 SNHLY, CDR2 FYNNEI. As DNA, the CDR3 is TGTGCCAGCATCCCTAGGGACAGGGAGTACGAGCAGTACTTC. Protein product: CASIPRDREYEQYF. The variable domain in full, with the rest retrieved from reference TRBV2 and TRBJ2-7, is EPEVTQTPSHQVTQMGQEVILRCVPISNHLYFYWYRQILGQKVEFLVSFYNNEISEKSEIFDDQFSVERPDGSNFTLKIRSTKLEDSAMYFCASIPRDREYEQYFGPGTRLTVT.

The genes are TRBV10-3 and TRBJ2-7, with D possibly matching TRBD2 (6 bases). Germline CDR1 ENHRY, CDR2 SYGVKD. This CDR3 is 14 amino acids long. The V end was cut by 8 bases, the J end by 2 bases, with 16 bases between. The CDR3 DNA reads as TGTGCCATCGCGGCGGCGGGCGGGACCTACGAGCAGTACTTC. Translating gives CAIAAAGGTYEQYF.

The CDR3 loop reads CASADSRLADLSTDTQYF. CDR3 DNA sequence: TGTGCCAGCGCAGATTCTCGACTAGCGGACCTTAGCACAGATACGCAGTATTTT. The chain carries TRBV18 and TRBJ2-3, with 9 bases fitting TRBD2. The CDR3 is 18 residues long. V shed 8 bases and J 0 bases; nucleotides not matched to a gene: 15. The germline V gene has CDR1 KGHSH and CDR2 LQKENI.

The CDR3 nucleotides are TGTGCCTGGAGTGTATCGGGACGAATACAAGAGACCCAGTACTTC. Translated: CAWSVSGRIQETQYF. The rearrangement links TRBV30 to TRBJ2-5; D may match TRBD1 or TRBD2 (5 bases each). The CDR3 extends over 15 amino acids. CDR1 and CDR2 from the germline V gene are GTSNPN and SVGIG (reference sequence). Trimming left V 0 bases short and J 2 bases short, with 13 bases between.

V is TRBV10-3 and J is TRBJ2-7; 10 bases align to TRBD1. Germline-derived CDR1 and CDR2 are ENHRY and SYGVKD. Unmatched junction bases numbered 5, after V lost 0 bases and J lost 6 bases. The CDR3 is 15 amino acids. The CDR3: CAISESQTGGIEQYF. CDR3 coding DNA: TGTGCCATCAGTGAGTCTCAGACAGGGGGCATCGAGCAGTACTTC.

The chain couples TRBV4-2 to TRBJ2-3; 10 bases line up with TRBD2. V lost 3 bases to trimming and J lost 1 base; unmatched junction nucleotides: 4. There are 16 residues in the CDR3. Per germline, CDR1 LGHNA and CDR2 YNFKEQ. DNA for the CDR3: TGTGCCAGCAGCCACCCCGGACTAGCGGGCACAGATACGCAGTATTTT. It translates to CASSHPGLAGTDTQYF.